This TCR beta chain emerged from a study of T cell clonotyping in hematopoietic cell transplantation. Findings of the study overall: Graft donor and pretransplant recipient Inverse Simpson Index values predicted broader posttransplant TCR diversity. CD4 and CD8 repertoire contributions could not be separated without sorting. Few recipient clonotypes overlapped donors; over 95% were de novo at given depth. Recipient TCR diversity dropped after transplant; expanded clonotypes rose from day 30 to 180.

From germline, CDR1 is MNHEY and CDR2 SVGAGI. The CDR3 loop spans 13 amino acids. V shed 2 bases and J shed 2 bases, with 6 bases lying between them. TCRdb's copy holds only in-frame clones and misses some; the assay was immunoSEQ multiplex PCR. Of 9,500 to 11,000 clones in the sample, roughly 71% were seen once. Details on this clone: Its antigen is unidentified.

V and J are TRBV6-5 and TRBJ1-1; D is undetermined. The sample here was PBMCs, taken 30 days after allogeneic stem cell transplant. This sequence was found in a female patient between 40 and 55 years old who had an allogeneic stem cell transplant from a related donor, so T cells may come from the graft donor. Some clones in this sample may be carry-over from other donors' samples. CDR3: CASSYKENTEAFF. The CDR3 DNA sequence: TGTGCCAGCAGTTACAAGGAAAACACTGAAGCTTTCTTT.